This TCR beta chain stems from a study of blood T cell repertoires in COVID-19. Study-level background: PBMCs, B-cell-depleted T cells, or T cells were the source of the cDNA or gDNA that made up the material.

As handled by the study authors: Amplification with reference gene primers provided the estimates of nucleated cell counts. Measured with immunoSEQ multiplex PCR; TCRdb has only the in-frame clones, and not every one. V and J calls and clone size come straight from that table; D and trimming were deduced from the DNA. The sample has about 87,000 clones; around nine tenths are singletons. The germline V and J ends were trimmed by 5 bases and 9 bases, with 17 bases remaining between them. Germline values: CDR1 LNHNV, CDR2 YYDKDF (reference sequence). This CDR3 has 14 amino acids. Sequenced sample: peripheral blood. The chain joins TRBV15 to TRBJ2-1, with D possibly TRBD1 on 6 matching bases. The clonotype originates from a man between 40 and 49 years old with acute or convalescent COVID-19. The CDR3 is CATSQGSYSSEQFF. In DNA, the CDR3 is TGTGCCACCAGCCAGGGGTCTTACAGTAGTGAGCAGTTCTTC.